A single T cell receptor (beta chain) is shown here with its context. What it binds is not known. Healthy bone marrow donors made up the donors. This sample was taken from a study of cytomegalovirus exposure and HLA in healthy donors. Study as a whole: In terms of ancestry, the Caucasian-associated cluster contained about 81% of the approximately 430 genotyped donors. Study findings and constraints: Relative to equally common others, HLA-associated TCR beta chains showed greater clonal expansion in a later analysis. It was fewer than 200 TCR beta chains that were listed as cytomegalovirus-associated.

The PCR was carried out with 60 Vbeta primers and 13 Jbeta primers. Method: immunoSEQ multiplex PCR; TCRdb's copy keeps in-frame clones and lacks some. The data show some 130,000 clones, with about 9.2% seen just once and roughly 7.2% held by the top ten. Germline lookup yields CDR1 LNHDA and CDR2 SQIVND (reference sequence). Trimming cost V 4 bases and J 2 bases; bases outside gene matches: 5. This CDR3 region has 17 residues. The sample comprised PBMCs. The V gene is TRBV19, the J gene TRBJ2-6; 10 nucleotides align to TRBD1. The sequence was obtained from a woman between 40 and 55 years old in good health and CMV-seropositive. Here the CDR3 reads CASSTGTGAAGANVLTF. CDR3 bases: TGTGCCAGTAGTACCGGGACAGGGGCCGCTGGGGCCAACGTCCTGACTTTC.